A selection of T cell receptor beta chains follows, all from one sample in a study of cytomegalovirus exposure and HLA in healthy donors. Assay: immunoSEQ multiplex PCR; the TCRdb copy retains only in-frame clones and omits some. Of 150,000 to 200,000 clones in the sample, less than 90% were seen once. The sequenced material came from PBMCs. These receptors all come from a woman in her forties or fifties in good health and CMV-seropositive. The CDR3 runs from the conserved cysteine through the conserved F or W. D genes are given only for firm matches.

>TRBV5-1|TRBD2|TRBJ2-7
CASSIGTSGLGGEQYF
TGCGCCAGCAGCATCGGGACTAGCGGGTTGGGCGGCGAGCAGTACTTC
>TRBV7-9|NA|TRBJ2-7
CASSLGQGWDEQYF
TGTGCCAGCAGCCTGGGCCAGGGTTGGGACGAGCAGTACTTC
>TRBV9|NA|TRBJ1-2
CASSADQGVGGGYTF
TGTGCCAGCAGCGCCGATCAGGGTGTAGGCGGCGGCTACACCTTC
>TRBV11-3|NA|TRBJ2-3
CASSSRQESTDTQYF
TGTGCCAGCAGCTCCCGACAGGAGAGCACAGATACGCAGTATTTT
>TRBV9|NA|TRBJ2-3
CASSVGLAGTDTQYF
TGTGCCAGCAGCGTAGGCCTAGCTGGCACAGATACGCAGTATTTT
>TRBV30|TRBD1|TRBJ2-1
CAWSVQGAGNEQFF
TGTGCCTGGAGTGTACAGGGGGCCGGGAATGAGCAGTTCTTC
>TRBV28|NA|TRBJ2-7
CASSRGTYEQYF
TGTGCCAGCAGTCGGGGGACCTACGAGCAGTACTTC
>TRBV6-5|NA|TRBJ2-3
CASRDRGTDTQYF
TGTGCCAGCAGGGATCGGGGGACAGATACGCAGTATTTT
>TRBV5-1|NA|TRBJ2-5
CASSLGSATKETQYF
TGCGCCAGCAGCTTGGGCAGCGCCACGAAAGAGACCCAGTACTTC
>TRBV6-5|NA|TRBJ1-6
CASSYSGGLDNSPLHF
TGTGCCAGCAGTTACTCCGGGGGTTTGGATAATTCACCCCTCCACTTT
>TRBV6-6|NA|TRBJ2-1
CASRKDRGQFF
TGTGCCAGCAGGAAAGACCGGGGGCAGTTCTTC
>TRBV2|NA|TRBJ1-2
CASIRGSGYTF
TGTGCCAGCATCAGGGGATCTGGCTACACCTTC
>TRBV7-2|NA|TRBJ2-5
CASSLTGSETQYF
TGTGCCAGCAGCTTGACGGGATCCGAGACCCAGTACTTC
>TRBV11-2|TRBD1|TRBJ1-3
CASSPGPGQGFTGNTIYF
TGTGCCAGCAGCCCAGGACCGGGACAGGGATTTACTGGAAACACCATATATTTT